This T cell receptor (beta chain) appears in the sequencing data of a study of CD8+CD57+ T cells in acquired aplastic anemia. The CDR3 runs to 15 residues. V lost 0 bases to trimming and J lost 4 bases; unmatched junction nucleotides: 4. Germline V CDR1 and CDR2: SGHRS, YFSETQ. Template material for TCR beta VDJ and CDR3 profiling consisted of genomic DNA. From the reads, TCRdb called clonotypes with MiXCR, one entry per CDR3 protein. The data show around 150,000 distinct CDR3 sequences, 41% seen once. As concerns this clonotype: With a much larger clone just one base away, this may be a read error.

This chain connects TRBV5-1 to TRBJ1-3; TRBD1 matches 7 bases. Sequencing was done on a sample of sorted CD4+, CD8+, or CD8+CD57+ T cells (not recorded which) from PBMCs. This clonotype originated in a human donor in good health, serving as a control. The CDR3 nucleotides read TGCGCCAGCAGCTTGGAAGCAGGGGGAGGAAACACCATATATTTT. It translates to CASSLEAGGGNTIYF.